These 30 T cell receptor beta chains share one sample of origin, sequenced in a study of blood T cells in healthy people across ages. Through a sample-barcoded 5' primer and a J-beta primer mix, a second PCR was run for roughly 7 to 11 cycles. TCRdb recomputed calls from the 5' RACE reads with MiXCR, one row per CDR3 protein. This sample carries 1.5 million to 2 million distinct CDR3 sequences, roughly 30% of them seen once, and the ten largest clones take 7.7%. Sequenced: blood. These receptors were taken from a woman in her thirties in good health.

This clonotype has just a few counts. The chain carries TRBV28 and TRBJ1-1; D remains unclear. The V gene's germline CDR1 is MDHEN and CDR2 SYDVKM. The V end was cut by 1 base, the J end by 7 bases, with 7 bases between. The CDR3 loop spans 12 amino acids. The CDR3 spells CASSLYGIEAFF. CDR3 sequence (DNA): TGTGCCAGCAGTTTATACGGAATTGAAGCTTTCTTT.

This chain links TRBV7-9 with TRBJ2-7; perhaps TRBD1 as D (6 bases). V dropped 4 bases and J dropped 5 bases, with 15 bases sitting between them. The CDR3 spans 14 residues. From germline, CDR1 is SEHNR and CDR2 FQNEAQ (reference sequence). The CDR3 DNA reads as TGTGCCAGCAGCTCGGACAGACCACTTAACGAGCAGTACTTC. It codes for CASSSDRPLNEQYF.

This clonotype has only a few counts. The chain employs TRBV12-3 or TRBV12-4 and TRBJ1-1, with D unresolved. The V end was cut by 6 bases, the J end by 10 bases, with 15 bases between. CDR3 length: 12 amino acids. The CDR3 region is CASRGIPEGAFF. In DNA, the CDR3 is TGTGCCAGCAGGGGTATACCGGAGGGAGCTTTCTTT.

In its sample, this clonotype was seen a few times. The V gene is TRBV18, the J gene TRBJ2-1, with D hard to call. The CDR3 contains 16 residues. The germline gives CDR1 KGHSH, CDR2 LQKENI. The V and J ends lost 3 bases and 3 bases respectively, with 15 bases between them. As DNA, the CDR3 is TGTGCCAGCTCACCGGAAAGGCTCCTAAACTACAATGAGCAGTTCTTC. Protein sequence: CASSPERLLNYNEQFF.

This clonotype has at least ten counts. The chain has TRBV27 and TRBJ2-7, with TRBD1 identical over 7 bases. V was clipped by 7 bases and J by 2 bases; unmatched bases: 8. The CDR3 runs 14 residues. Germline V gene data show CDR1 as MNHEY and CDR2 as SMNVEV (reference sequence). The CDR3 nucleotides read TGTGCCAGCACCATTCGACAGGGTCCCTACGAGCAGTACTTC. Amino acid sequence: CASTIRQGPYEQYF.

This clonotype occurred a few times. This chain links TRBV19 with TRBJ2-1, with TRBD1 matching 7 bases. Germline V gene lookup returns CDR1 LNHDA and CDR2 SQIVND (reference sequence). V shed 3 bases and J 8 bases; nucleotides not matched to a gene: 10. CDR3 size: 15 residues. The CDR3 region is CASSIFRDSIYEQFF. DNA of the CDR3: TGTGCCAGTAGTATTTTTCGGGACAGTATATATGAGCAGTTCTTC.

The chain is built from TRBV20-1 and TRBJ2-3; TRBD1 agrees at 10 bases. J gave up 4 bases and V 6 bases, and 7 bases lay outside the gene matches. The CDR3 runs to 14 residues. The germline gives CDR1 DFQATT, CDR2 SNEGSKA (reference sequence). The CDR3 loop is CSAPRDRGSDTQYF. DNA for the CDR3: TGCAGTGCACCCCGGGACAGGGGATCAGATACGCAGTATTTT.

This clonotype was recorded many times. CDR3 protein: CASSSTSGGNNEQFF. The CDR3 bases are TGTGCCAGCAGTTCCACTAGCGGGGGCAATAATGAGCAGTTCTTC. The chain combines TRBV12-3 or TRBV12-4 with TRBJ2-1; 11 nucleotides match TRBD2. The ends lost 4 bases at V and 7 bases at J; junction bases unmatched: 6. This CDR3 is 15 amino acids long.

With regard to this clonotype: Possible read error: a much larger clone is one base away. The CDR3 DNA is TGTGCCAGCAGCTTCTTAGCGGGAGGGCCCAGCGAGCAGTACTTC. It yields the protein CASSFLAGGPSEQYF. This rearrangement joins TRBV7-9 to TRBJ2-4; TRBD2 matches 11 bases. Matching the DNA end better, TRBJ2-7 makes the J call doubtful. Germline V gives CDR1 SEHNR, CDR2 FQNEAQ (reference sequence). This CDR3 spans 15 amino acids.

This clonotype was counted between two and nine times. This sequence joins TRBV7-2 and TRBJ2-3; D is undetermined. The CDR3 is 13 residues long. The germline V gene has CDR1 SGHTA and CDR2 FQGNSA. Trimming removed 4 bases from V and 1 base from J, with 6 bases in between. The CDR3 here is CASSYDRTDTQYF. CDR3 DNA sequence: TGTGCCAGCAGCTACGACCGCACAGATACGCAGTATTTT.

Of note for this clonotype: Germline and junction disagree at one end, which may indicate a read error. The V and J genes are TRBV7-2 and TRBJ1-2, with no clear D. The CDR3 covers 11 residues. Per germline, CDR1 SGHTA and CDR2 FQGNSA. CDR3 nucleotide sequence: TGTGCCAGCAGCTTACAGAATGGCTGCACCTTC. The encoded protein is CASSLQNGCTF.

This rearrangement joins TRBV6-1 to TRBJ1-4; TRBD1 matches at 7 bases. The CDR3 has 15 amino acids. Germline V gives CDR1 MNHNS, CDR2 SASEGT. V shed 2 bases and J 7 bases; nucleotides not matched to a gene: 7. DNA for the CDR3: TGTGCCAGCAGTGAACTACTCGACAGGGCTGAAAAACTGTTTTTT. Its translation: CASSELLDRAEKLFF.

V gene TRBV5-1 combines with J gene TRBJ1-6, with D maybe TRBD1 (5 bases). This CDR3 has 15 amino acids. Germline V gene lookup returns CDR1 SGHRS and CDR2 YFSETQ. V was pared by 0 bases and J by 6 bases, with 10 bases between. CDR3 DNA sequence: TGCGCCAGCAGCTTGGGTGCAGGGTCTAATTCACCCCTCCACTTT. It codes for CASSLGAGSNSPLHF.

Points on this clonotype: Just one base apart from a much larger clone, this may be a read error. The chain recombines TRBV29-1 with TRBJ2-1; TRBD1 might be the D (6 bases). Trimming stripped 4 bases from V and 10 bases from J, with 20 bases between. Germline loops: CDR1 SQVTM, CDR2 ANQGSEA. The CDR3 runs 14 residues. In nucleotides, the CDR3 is TGCAGCGTTGGCCCTACACAGGGTTCCTACGAGCAGTTCTTC. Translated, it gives CSVGPTQGSYEQFF.

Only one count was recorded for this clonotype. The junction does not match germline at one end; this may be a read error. CDR3 protein: CAGSATGIQPQHF. Here the CDR3 DNA reads TGTGCCGGCAGTGCTACAGGGATTCAGCCCCAGCATTTT. The V and J genes are TRBV6-1 and TRBJ1-5; D may be TRBD1 (6 bases). The CDR3 is 13 amino acids. The V gene's germline CDR1 is MNHNS and CDR2 SASEGT.

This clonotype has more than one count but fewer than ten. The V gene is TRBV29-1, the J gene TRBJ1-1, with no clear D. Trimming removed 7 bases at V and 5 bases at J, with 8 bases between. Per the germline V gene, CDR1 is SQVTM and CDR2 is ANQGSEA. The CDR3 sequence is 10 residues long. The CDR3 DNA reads TGCAGCGGTGTGGGGACTGAAGCTTTCTTT. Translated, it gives CSGVGTEAFF.

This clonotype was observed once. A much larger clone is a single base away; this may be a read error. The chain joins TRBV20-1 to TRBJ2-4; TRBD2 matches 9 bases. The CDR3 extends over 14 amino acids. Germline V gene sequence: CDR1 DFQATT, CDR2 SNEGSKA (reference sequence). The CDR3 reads CSVIAGEGKNVQYF. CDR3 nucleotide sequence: TGCAGTGTTATAGCGGGGGAGGGCAAAAACGTTCAGTACTTC.

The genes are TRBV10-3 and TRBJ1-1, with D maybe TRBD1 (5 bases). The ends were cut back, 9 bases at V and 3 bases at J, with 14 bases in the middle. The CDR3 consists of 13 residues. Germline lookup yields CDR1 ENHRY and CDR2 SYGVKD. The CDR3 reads CAIGTGDDTEAFF. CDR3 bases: TGTGCCATAGGGACCGGGGACGACACTGAAGCTTTCTTT.

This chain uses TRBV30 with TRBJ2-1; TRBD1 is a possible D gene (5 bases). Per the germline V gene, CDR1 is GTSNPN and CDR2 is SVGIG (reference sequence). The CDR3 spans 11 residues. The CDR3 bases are TGTGCTGGGAATCTAGGGGATGAGCAGTTCTTC. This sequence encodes CAGNLGDEQFF.

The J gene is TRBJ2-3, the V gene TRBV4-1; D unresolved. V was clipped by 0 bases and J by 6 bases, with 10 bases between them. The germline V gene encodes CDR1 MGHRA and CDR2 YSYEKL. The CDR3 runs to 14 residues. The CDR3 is CASSQDQQRDTQYF. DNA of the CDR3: TGCGCCAGCAGCCAAGATCAACAGAGGGATACGCAGTATTTT.

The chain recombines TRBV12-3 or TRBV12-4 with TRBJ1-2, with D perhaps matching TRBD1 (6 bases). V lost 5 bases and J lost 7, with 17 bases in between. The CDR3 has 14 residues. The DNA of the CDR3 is TGTGCCAGCAGTCCCCAGAGGGGGTCTGGTGGCTACACCTTC. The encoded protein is CASSPQRGSGGYTF.

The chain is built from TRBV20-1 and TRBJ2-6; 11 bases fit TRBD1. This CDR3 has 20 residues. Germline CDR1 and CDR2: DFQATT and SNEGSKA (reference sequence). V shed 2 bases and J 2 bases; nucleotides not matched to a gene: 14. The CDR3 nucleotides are TGCAGTGCTAGAATTGGTGGTTTCGGACAGGGGGCGACTGGGGCCAACGTCCTGACTTTC. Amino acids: CSARIGGFGQGATGANVLTF.

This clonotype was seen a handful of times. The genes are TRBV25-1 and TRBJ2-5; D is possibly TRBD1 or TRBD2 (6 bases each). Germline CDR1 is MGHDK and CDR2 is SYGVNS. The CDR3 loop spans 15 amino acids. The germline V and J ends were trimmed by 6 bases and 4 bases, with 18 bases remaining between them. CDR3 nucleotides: TGTGCCAGCAGGAAGAGTGGAGGGGGTCCAGAGACCCAGTACTTC. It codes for CASRKSGGGPETQYF.

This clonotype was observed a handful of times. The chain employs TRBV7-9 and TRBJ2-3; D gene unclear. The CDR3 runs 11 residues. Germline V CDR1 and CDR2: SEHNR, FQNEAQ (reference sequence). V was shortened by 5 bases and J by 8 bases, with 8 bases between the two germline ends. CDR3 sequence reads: CASSIEGTQYF. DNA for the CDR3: TGTGCCAGCAGCATAGAAGGTACGCAGTATTTT.

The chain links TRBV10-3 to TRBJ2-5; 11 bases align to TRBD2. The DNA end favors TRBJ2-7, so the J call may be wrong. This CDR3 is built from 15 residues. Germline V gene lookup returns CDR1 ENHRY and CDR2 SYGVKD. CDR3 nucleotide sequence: TGTGCCATCAGTGAGACACTAGCGGGGGCCCACGAGCAGTACTTC. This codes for CAISETLAGAHEQYF.

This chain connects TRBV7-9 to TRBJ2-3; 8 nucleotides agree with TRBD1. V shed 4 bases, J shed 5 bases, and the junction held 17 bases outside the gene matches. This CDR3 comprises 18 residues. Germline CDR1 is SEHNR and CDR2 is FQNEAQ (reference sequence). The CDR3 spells CASSSHQDGQGSGDTQYF. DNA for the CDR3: TGTGCCAGCAGCTCCCACCAAGACGGACAGGGCTCGGGAGATACGCAGTATTTT.

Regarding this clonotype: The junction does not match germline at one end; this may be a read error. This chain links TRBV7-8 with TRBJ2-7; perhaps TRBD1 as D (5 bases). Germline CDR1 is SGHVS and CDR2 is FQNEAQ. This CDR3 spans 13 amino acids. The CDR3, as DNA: TGTACCAGCAGCACAGGAAGGAGTTACGAGCAGTACTTC. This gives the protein CTSSTGRSYEQYF.

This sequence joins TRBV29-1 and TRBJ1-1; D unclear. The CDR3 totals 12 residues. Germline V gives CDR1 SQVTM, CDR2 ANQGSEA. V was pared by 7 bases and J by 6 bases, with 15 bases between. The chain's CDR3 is CSGADTVSEAFF. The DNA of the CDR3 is TGCAGCGGAGCCGACACTGTCTCTGAAGCTTTCTTT. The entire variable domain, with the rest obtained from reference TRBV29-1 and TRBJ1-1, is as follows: SAVISQKPSRDICQRGTSLTIQCQVDSQVTMMFWYRQQPGQSLTLIATANQGSEATYESGFVIDKFPISRPNLTFSTLTVSNMSPEDSSIYLCSGADTVSEAFFGQGTRLTVV.

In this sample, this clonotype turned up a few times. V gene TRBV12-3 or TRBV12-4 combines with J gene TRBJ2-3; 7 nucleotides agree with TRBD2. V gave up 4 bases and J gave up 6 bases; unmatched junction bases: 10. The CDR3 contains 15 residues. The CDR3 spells CASSSLGLGGDTQYF. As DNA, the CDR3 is TGTGCCAGCAGTTCATTGGGACTGGGAGGGGATACGCAGTATTTT.

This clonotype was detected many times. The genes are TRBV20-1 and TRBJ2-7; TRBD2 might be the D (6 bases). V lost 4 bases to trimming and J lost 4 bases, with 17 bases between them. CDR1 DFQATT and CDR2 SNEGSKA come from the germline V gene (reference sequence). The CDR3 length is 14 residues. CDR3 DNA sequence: TGCAGTGCTATCCCCCCGGGGGTCAGGTACGAGCAGTACTTC. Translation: CSAIPPGVRYEQYF.